This T cell receptor beta chain was captured in a study of spatial heterogeneity in lung cancer. Turning to the study itself: Detected sequences consistently included more beta-chain ones than alpha-chain ones. Findings of the study overall: Intratumoral expanded alpha and beta TCR counts were found to track tumor mutation counts.

Time point of the sample: sample taken at primary tumor resection. This clonotype was picked up many times. Its antigen is currently unknown. This beta chain is a stray read from a library made for alpha chains; its abundance is not meaningful. TCRdb called the 5' RACE reads again in MiXCR, with one record for every CDR3 protein. This table holds 11,000 to 15,000 distinct CDR3 sequences, 4.7% found once. Germline CDR1 and CDR2: SEHNR and FQNEAQ (reference sequence). V lost 5 bases, J lost 0 bases, and 10 bases lay in between. The CDR3 is 15 residues long. This material consisted of lung tumor tissue, taken at surgery. This TCR was sampled from a female donor with early-stage non-small cell lung cancer. The chain combines TRBV7-9 with TRBJ1-4; TRBD1 might be the D (5 bases). CDR3 residues: CASSLLTATNEKLFF. The CDR3 DNA is TGTGCCAGCAGCCTGCTGACAGCAACTAATGAAAAACTGTTTTTT.